The 15 T cell receptor beta chains reported below all come from one sample, sequenced in a study of early T cells in non-severe SARS-CoV-2 infection (dated by TCRdb to the early 2020s). The library was generated by 5' RACE. Sequencing instrument: NextSeq 500. TCRdb reprocessing: public reads trimmed at Q25 with fastp, clones called with MiXCR, in-frame beta chains kept. For every CDR3 protein sequence, its rows merge into one entry that carries the most common genes and DNA. The sample includes more than 40,000 distinct CDR3 sequences, with more than 4.5% observed a single time. Of the sample, under 7% is held by the ten largest clones. This specimen consisted of whole blood, obtained at baseline. The receptors shown here come from an adult who was a healthcare worker with PCR-confirmed SARS-CoV-2 infection or an uninfected control (not recorded which).

This clonotype was observed many times. The chain employs TRBV27 and TRBJ2-7; D remains ambiguous. V was cut by 6 bases and J by 4 bases, with 13 bases left in between. This CDR3 comprises 13 residues. The V gene's germline CDR1 is MNHEY and CDR2 SMNVEV (reference sequence). CDR3 nucleotides: TGTGCCAGCAGCCCCTCGCCCATATACGAGCAGTACTTC. This translates into CASSPSPIYEQYF.

Many counts were recorded for this clonotype. CDR3 protein: CASSPGLLYEQYF. Here the CDR3 DNA reads TGTGCCAGCAGTCCTGGACTTCTCTACGAGCAGTACTTC. The J gene is TRBJ2-7, the V gene TRBV12-3 or TRBV12-4; a weak D match, TRBD2 (5 bases). Trimming shortened V by 5 bases and J by 3 bases, and 11 bases separated the two germline ends. The CDR3 runs to 13 residues.

This clonotype was detected many times. The chain uses TRBV25-1 and TRBJ1-1; D not certain. Germline loops: CDR1 MGHDK, CDR2 SYGVNS. V was shortened by 3 bases and J by 6 bases, with 11 bases between the two germline ends. CDR3 size: 13 residues. The CDR3 region is CASSERRIAEAFF. Written as DNA, the CDR3 is TGTGCCAGCAGTGAGAGAAGGATCGCTGAAGCTTTCTTT.

The table lists this clonotype with many counts. This chain links TRBV2 with TRBJ2-3; tentatively, D is TRBD1 or TRBD2 (5 bases each). V dropped 4 bases and J dropped 2 bases, with 10 bases sitting between them. Germline V gene data show CDR1 as SNHLY and CDR2 as FYNNEI. The CDR3 has 14 amino acids. As DNA, the CDR3 is TGTGCCAGCAGTGGAGGGACCGACACAGATACGCAGTATTTT. Protein product: CASSGGTDTDTQYF.

This clonotype was recorded at least ten times. The chain carries TRBV20-1 and TRBJ2-5; no definite D call. V was pared by 0 bases and J by 1 base, with 12 bases between. The CDR3 covers 15 residues. Germline V lookup: CDR1 DFQATT, CDR2 SNEGSKA (reference sequence). CDR3 in amino acids: CSARDIIRAQETQYF. The CDR3 DNA follows: TGCAGTGCTAGAGATATAATACGCGCCCAAGAGACCCAGTACTTC.

This clonotype was recorded at least ten times. The chain has TRBV5-6 and TRBJ2-1, with a possible D match to TRBD2 (6 bases). V lost 3 bases, J lost 8 bases, and 12 bases lay in between. The CDR3 loop spans 13 amino acids. Germline V gene sequence: CDR1 SGHDT, CDR2 YYEEEE. The CDR3 DNA sequence: TGTGCCAGCAGCTCGAGACTAGTCGATGAGCAGTTCTTC. Translating gives CASSSRLVDEQFF.

This clonotype was counted a few times. V and J are TRBV3-1 and TRBJ1-4; 8 bases fit TRBD1. The CDR3 length is 15 residues. The germline gives CDR1 LGHDT, CDR2 YNNKEL (reference sequence). With V trimmed by 3 bases and J by 4 bases, 4 bases remained unmatched. This chain's CDR3 is CASSQRGTGNEKLFF. In nucleotides, the CDR3 is TGTGCCAGCAGCCAGAGGGGGACAGGTAATGAAAAACTGTTTTTT.

This clonotype was seen a few times. The chain joins TRBV28 to TRBJ2-1; 7 bases match TRBD1. Germline V CDR1 and CDR2: MDHEN, SYDVKM. V trimming: 4 bases; J trimming: 6 bases; junction bases outside the gene matches: 3. The CDR3 is 13 amino acids. The CDR3 loop is CASSSGQFNEQFF. DNA of the CDR3: TGTGCCAGCAGTTCGGGACAGTTCAATGAGCAGTTCTTC.

This clonotype was seen repeatedly, ten times or more. The DNA of the CDR3 is TGTGCCATCAGTGAGCCCCCGGCTAGACGGTCTGCTTACAATGAGCAGTTCTTC. Translation gives CAISEPPARRSAYNEQFF. The chain links TRBV10-3 to TRBJ2-1; D gene ambiguous. Germline V gene sequence: CDR1 ENHRY, CDR2 SYGVKD. V shed 2 bases and J shed 4 bases, with 21 bases lying between them. The CDR3 is 18 residues long.

This chain uses TRBV11-3 with TRBJ2-1; D tentatively reads TRBD1 or TRBD2 (5 bases each). This CDR3 spans 17 amino acids. Trimming removed 4 bases from V and 3 bases from J, with 19 bases in between. In germline, CDR1 is SGHNT, CDR2 YENEEA. The CDR3 DNA sequence: TGTGCCAGCAGCTCCCCGGGGACGGCAATGGGCTACAATGAGCAGTTCTTC. Translated, it gives CASSSPGTAMGYNEQFF.

V and J are TRBV20-1 and TRBJ2-7; D possibly corresponds to TRBD1 (5 bases). Germline V gives CDR1 DFQATT, CDR2 SNEGSKA (reference sequence). Trimming pared 0 bases from V and 6 bases from J, leaving 18 bases between. This CDR3 contains 15 residues. The CDR3 spells CSARDPQGESSEQYF. The CDR3 DNA reads as TGCAGTGCTAGAGATCCCCAGGGTGAATCTTCCGAGCAGTACTTC.

This clonotype was seen at least ten times. The chain combines TRBV7-6 with TRBJ2-3; perhaps TRBD1 as D (5 bases). The CDR3 covers 12 residues. CDR1 is SGHVS, CDR2 FNYEAQ, per germline. The V and J ends lost 5 bases and 7 bases respectively, with 10 bases between them. CDR3 loop: CASSAQGNTQYF. For the CDR3, the DNA is TGTGCCAGCAGCGCCCAGGGTAATACGCAGTATTTT.

Turning to this clonotype: Relative to the germline gene, one junction end is altered; a read error may explain this. J is TRBJ2-2 and V is TRBV7-6; perhaps TRBD1 as D (5 bases). This CDR3 is 15 amino acids long. Germline CDR1 is SGHVS and CDR2 is FNYEAQ. CDR3: CASSLTADNTGELFF. CDR3 sequence (DNA): TGTGCCAGCAGCTTGACGGCGGACAACACAGGGGAGCTGTTTTTT.

This clonotype was recorded at least ten times. The chain recombines TRBV29-1 with TRBJ1-2; no firm D call. This CDR3 contains 12 residues. Trimming stripped 0 bases from V and 3 bases from J, with 5 bases between. CDR1 is SQVTM, CDR2 ANQGSEA, per germline. The CDR3 is CSVEEADYGYTF. As DNA, the CDR3 is TGCAGCGTTGAAGAGGCGGACTATGGCTACACCTTC.

The sample holds many counts of this clonotype. J is TRBJ2-1 and V is TRBV3-1, with TRBD2 matching 10 bases. This CDR3 contains 14 residues. The germline CDR1 and CDR2 sequences are LGHDT and YNNKEL (reference sequence). The junction had 12 bases not matched to a gene; V was cut back by 4 bases and J by 15 bases. CDR3 in amino acids: CASSRSGRAEVVFF. CDR3 in DNA: TGTGCCAGCAGCCGGAGCGGGAGGGCGGAGGTAGTGTTCTTC.